The source of this T cell receptor (beta chain) is a study of cytotoxic CD8 clonotypes in ibrutinib-treated CLL. Overall study: The cohort had 11 relapsed/refractory and some 16 treatment-naive patients, 17 IGHV unmutated. The authors obtained response samples at a median of about eleven months of treatment, range 6 to 36.

This clone was picked up one time. The antigen is unknown. The germline V and J ends were trimmed by 3 bases and 0 bases, with 10 bases remaining between them. The CDR3 covers 15 residues. Germline CDR1 and CDR2: SGHRS and YFSETQ. Study findings and constraints: The study found clonality rose at ibrutinib response, then fell toward baseline at progression.

Profiled with immunoSEQ multiplex PCR; TCRdb holds only in-frame clones, not every one. The sample includes around 310,000 clones, roughly 80% of them seen just once. The clonotype was recovered from a human donor with chronic lymphocytic leukemia. The V call is TRBV5-1, the J call TRBJ1-3; D is unclear. Sequenced material: PBMCs, taken before ibrutinib treatment. In nucleotides, the CDR3 is TGCGCCAGCAGCTCTGGACCGAACTCTGGAAACACCATATATTTT. It translates to CASSSGPNSGNTIYF.